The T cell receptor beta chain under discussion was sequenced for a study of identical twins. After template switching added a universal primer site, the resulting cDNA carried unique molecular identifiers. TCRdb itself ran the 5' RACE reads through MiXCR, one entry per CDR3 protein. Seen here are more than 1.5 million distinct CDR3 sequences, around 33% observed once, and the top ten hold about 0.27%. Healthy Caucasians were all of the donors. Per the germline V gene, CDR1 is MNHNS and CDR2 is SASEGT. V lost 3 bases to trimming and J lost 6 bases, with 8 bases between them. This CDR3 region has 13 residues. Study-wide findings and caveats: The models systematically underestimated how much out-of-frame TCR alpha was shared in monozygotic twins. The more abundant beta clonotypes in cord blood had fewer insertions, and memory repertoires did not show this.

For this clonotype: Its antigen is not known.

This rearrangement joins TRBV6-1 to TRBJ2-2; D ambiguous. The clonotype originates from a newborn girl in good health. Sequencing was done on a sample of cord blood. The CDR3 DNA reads TGTGCCAGCAGTGACAGACGGGCCGGGGAGCTGTTTTTT. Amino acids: CASSDRRAGELFF.